Shown below are 27 T cell receptor beta chains from a single sample sequenced in a study of cytomegalovirus exposure and HLA in healthy donors. 60 Vbeta and 13 Jbeta primers were used in PCR. Only in-frame clones appear in the TCRdb table, and some are missing; sequencing was by immunoSEQ multiplex PCR. The sample holds some 140,000 clones, 65% to 80% seen once. Sequenced sample: PBMCs. The receptor source for this set is a man aged 18-30 years in good health and CMV-seronegative.

The chain couples TRBV2 to TRBJ2-3; 15 nucleotides line up with TRBD2. Germline CDR1 reads SNHLY; CDR2 reads FYNNEI. The CDR3 consists of 18 residues. Trimming cost V 10 bases and J 0 bases; bases outside gene matches: 11. Here the CDR3 reads CATTPGTSGGFSTDTQYF. CDR3 in DNA: TGTGCCACCACGCCCGGGACTAGCGGGGGGTTTAGCACAGATACGCAGTATTTT.

CDR3 sequence (DNA): TGTGCCAGCAGCTTCTGGTCCGGGACAGGGACCTACAATGAGCAGTTCTTC. It is translated as CASSFWSGTGTYNEQFF. The V gene is TRBV5-8, the J gene TRBJ2-1, with 9 bases identical to TRBD1. Germline V gene lookup returns CDR1 SGHTS and CDR2 YDEGEE. The CDR3 spans 17 residues. Trimming cost V 2 bases and J 2 bases; bases outside gene matches: 8.

The chain uses TRBV19 and TRBJ1-1; D is unresolved. V lost 3 bases and J lost 6, with 20 bases in between. The CDR3 has 16 amino acids. The germline CDR1 and CDR2 sequences are LNHDA and SQIVND (reference sequence). The CDR3 is CASSIPPRDLEAEAFF. DNA for the CDR3: TGTGCCAGTAGTATCCCCCCCCGCGACTTGGAGGCTGAAGCTTTCTTT.

This clone was observed a few times. The chain joins TRBV5-8 to TRBJ2-1; the match to TRBD1 covers 11 bases. V lost 2 bases, J lost 7 bases, and 8 bases stayed unmatched. From germline, CDR1 is SGHTS and CDR2 YDEGEE. This CDR3 has 16 amino acids. In nucleotides, the CDR3 is TGTGCCAGCAGCTTCTTAGGACAGGGGGCGGAAAATGAGCAGTTCTTC. Translated, it gives CASSFLGQGAENEQFF.

CDR3 residues: CASGQTRTYEQYF. CDR3 coding DNA: TGTGCCAGTGGACAGACCAGAACCTACGAGCAGTACTTC. The J gene is TRBJ2-7, the V gene TRBV19; TRBD1 might be the D (6 bases). The CDR3 length is 13 residues. The germline gives CDR1 LNHDA, CDR2 SQIVND (reference sequence). The V gene lost 8 bases and the J gene lost 2 bases, with 13 bases spanning the gap.

This clone appeared once. The chain joins TRBV29-1 to TRBJ1-4, with TRBD1 as a possible D gene (6 bases). With 4 bases removed from V and 1 base from J, the gap between germline ends came to 13 bases. Germline V CDR1 and CDR2: SQVTM, ANQGSEA. This CDR3 has 15 amino acids. This CDR3 is CSVGRRGRTNEKLFF. CDR3 DNA sequence: TGCAGCGTTGGGCGGCGGGGGCGAACTAATGAAAAACTGTTTTTT.

The chain joins TRBV28 to TRBJ2-7; tentative D call: TRBD2 (6 bases). CDR1 and CDR2 (germline): MDHEN, SYDVKM. V shed 8 bases and J shed 6 bases, with 23 bases lying between them. CDR3 length equals 15 residues. The CDR3 reads CASLSLGRSLGEQYV. DNA for the CDR3: TGTGCCAGCCTTTCTCTAGGGAGGTCCTTGGGCGAGCAGTACGTC.

The chain uses TRBV2 and TRBJ2-4, with 9 bases identical to TRBD1. Per the germline V gene, CDR1 is SNHLY and CDR2 is FYNNEI. After removal of 3 bases from V and 5 bases from J, the junction contained 2 bases not matched to a gene. The CDR3 spans 14 residues. This CDR3 is CASSDWTGENIQYF. The CDR3 region has the DNA TGTGCCAGCAGTGATTGGACAGGGGAAAACATTCAGTACTTC.

This clone was seen only a few times. This chain links TRBV7-2 with TRBJ1-5, with 12 bases fitting TRBD1. Germline V gene sequence: CDR1 SGHTA, CDR2 FQGNSA. CDR3 length: 18 residues. The V segment lost 1 base and the J segment 2 bases; nucleotides outside the gene matches: 6. Here the CDR3 DNA reads TGTGCCAGCAGCTTAGTAGGGGGACAGGGGGCTGGCAATCAGCCCCAGCATTTT. It codes for CASSLVGGQGAGNQPQHF.

V is TRBV5-8 and J is TRBJ1-2; perhaps TRBD1 as D (5 bases). Trimming took off 4 bases at V and 4 bases at J, with 14 bases between the two ends. The CDR3 sequence is 14 residues long. The V gene's germline CDR1 is SGHTS and CDR2 YDEGEE. The CDR3 region is CASSTLTVSYGYTF. For the CDR3, the DNA is TGTGCCAGCAGCACACTGACAGTGAGCTATGGCTACACCTTC.

The CDR3 reads CASSSPGTNTGELFF. CDR3 sequence (DNA): TGTGCCAGCAGCTCCCCGGGGACGAACACCGGGGAGCTGTTTTTT. J is TRBJ2-2 and V is TRBV5-4; TRBD2 might be the D (5 bases). Trimming cost V 3 bases and J 0 bases, with 9 bases left between them. CDR1 is SGHNT and CDR2 is YYREEE in the germline V gene (reference sequence). The CDR3 has 15 amino acids.

This chain joins TRBV25-1 and TRBJ1-3; 8 bases map to TRBD1. From germline, CDR1 is MGHDK and CDR2 SYGVNS. The CDR3 is 14 amino acids. Trimming took 4 bases from V and 8 from J; bases not matched to a gene: 7. CDR3 bases: TGTGCCAGCAGTGCATACAACAGGGGGGACACCATATATTTT. The encoded protein is CASSAYNRGDTIYF.

CDR3 region: CASSPRQGPDSPLHF. DNA for the CDR3: TGTGCCAGCTCACCAAGGCAGGGGCCCGATTCACCCCTCCACTTT. The chain carries TRBV18 and TRBJ1-6; D perhaps matches TRBD1 (6 bases). V was shortened by 2 bases and J by 8 bases, with 13 bases between the two germline ends. CDR1 and CDR2 (germline): KGHSH, LQKENI. The CDR3 has 15 amino acids.

The genes are TRBV6-6 and TRBJ2-7, with 11 positions matching TRBD1. The CDR3 spans 15 residues. Germline V gene lookup returns CDR1 MNHNY and CDR2 SVGAGI (reference sequence). J was trimmed by 7 bases and V by 2 bases; bases with no gene match: 7. The CDR3 region is CASSYAGQGAWEQYV. CDR3 coding DNA: TGTGCCAGCAGTTACGCCGGACAGGGGGCGTGGGAGCAGTACGTC.

The V and J genes are TRBV7-2 and TRBJ1-4; a weak D match, TRBD1 (5 bases). Germline V gene lookup returns CDR1 SGHTA and CDR2 FQGNSA. The V end lost 3 bases, the J end lost 0 bases, and 11 bases lay between the germline ends. The length of the CDR3 is 16 residues. CDR3 sequence: CASSFMGGATNEKLFF. CDR3 in DNA: TGTGCCAGCAGCTTTATGGGGGGGGCAACTAATGAAAAACTGTTTTTT. The whole variable domain, remainder taken from reference TRBV7-2 and TRBJ1-4, is GAGVSQSPSNKVTEKGKDVELRCDPISGHTALYWYRQSLGQGLEFLIYFQGNSAPDKSGLPSDRFSAERTGGSVSTLTIQRTQQEDSAVYLCASSFMGGATNEKLFFGSGTQLSVL.

The V call is TRBV25-1, the J call TRBJ2-7, with 11 nucleotides matching TRBD1. The length of the CDR3 is 15 residues. J gave up 2 bases and V 3 bases, and 3 bases lay outside the gene matches. The germline gives CDR1 MGHDK, CDR2 SYGVNS. CDR3 DNA sequence: TGTGCCAGCAGTGACCCGGACAGGGGGCCCTACGAGCAGTACTTC. Its translation: CASSDPDRGPYEQYF.

The chain has TRBV5-4 and TRBJ2-7; no clear D. The CDR3 is 13 amino acids. Germline CDR1 reads SGHNT; CDR2 reads YYREEE (reference sequence). The V end was cut by 4 bases, the J end by 1 base, with 9 bases between. CDR3 DNA: TGTGCCAGCAGCGCCTGGAGTTCCTACGAGCAGTACTTC. This gives the protein CASSAWSSYEQYF.

This chain uses TRBV9 with TRBJ1-2, with a possible D match to TRBD1 (5 bases). CDR3 length: 18 residues. Germline CDR1 is SGDLS and CDR2 is YYNGEE. Trimming cost V 0 bases and J 4 bases, with 22 bases left between them. CDR3 region: CASSVANGLRGLGYGYTF. The CDR3 nucleotides read TGTGCCAGCAGCGTAGCTAACGGCTTAAGGGGTCTGGGCTATGGCTACACCTTC. Full variable domain (outside the CDR3, taken from reference TRBV9 and TRBJ1-2): DSGVTQTPKHLITATGQRVTLRCSPRSGDLSVYWYQQSLDQGLQFLIQYYNGEERAKGNILERFSAQQFPDLHSELNLSSLELGDSALYFCASSVANGLRGLGYGYTFGSGTRLTVV.

This clone was found a few times. This chain uses TRBV5-1 with TRBJ1-4; 8 nucleotides line up with TRBD1. CDR3 length: 19 amino acids. Losses at the gene ends were 7 bases for V and 2 bases for J; bases not matched to a gene: 19. Looked up from germline, CDR1 is SGHRS and CDR2 is YFSETQ. The CDR3 DNA follows: TGCGCCAGCTCAGCCGGCGGACAGGGAGGCTGGGGCACTAATGAAAAACTGTTTTTT. Translation gives CASSAGGQGGWGTNEKLFF.

The rearrangement uses TRBV5-1 and TRBJ2-1; 7 bases map to TRBD2. Germline values: CDR1 SGHRS, CDR2 YFSETQ. The V gene end was trimmed by 0 bases and the J gene end by 9 bases; junction bases not matched to a gene: 3. The CDR3 totals 13 residues. The CDR3 DNA follows: TGCGCCAGCAGCTTGGAACTAGCGATTGAGCAGTTCTTC. It translates to CASSLELAIEQFF.

V is TRBV15 and J is TRBJ2-7; possible D gene TRBD1, 6 bases. The V gene lost 3 bases and the J gene lost 5 bases, with 17 bases spanning the gap. CDR1 and CDR2 from the germline V gene are LNHNV and YYDKDF (reference sequence). This CDR3 region has 15 residues. CDR3 DNA: TGTGCCACCAGCAGTGAATTTTGGGGGCGCGACGAGCAGTACTTC. The encoded protein is CATSSEFWGRDEQYF.

The gene calls are TRBV19 and TRBJ2-3; D is perhaps TRBD2 (5 bases). V was trimmed by 5 bases and J by 1 base, leaving 10 bases between them. The CDR3 contains 14 residues. Germline assignment: CDR1 LNHDA and CDR2 SQIVND (reference sequence). DNA for the CDR3: TGTGCCAGTAGTCCTGGACTCGGCACAGATACGCAGTATTTT. Its translation is CASSPGLGTDTQYF.

The rearrangement uses TRBV23-1 and TRBJ2-5; 7 nucleotides line up with TRBD1. TRBV23-1 has ORF status, its function being uncertain. After removal of 4 bases from V and 5 bases from J, the junction contained 13 bases not matched to a gene. This CDR3 contains 16 residues. The CDR3 is CASSPRRGPEGETQYF. Here the CDR3 DNA reads TGCGCCAGCAGTCCCCGTAGGGGGCCAGAGGGTGAGACCCAGTACTTC.

Notes on this clone: Since a much larger clone is just one base distant, this may be a read error. This same CDR3 is encoded by further DNA sequences in the sample. V is TRBV4-1 and J is TRBJ1-2; maybe TRBD1 (5 bases). The germline CDR1 and CDR2 sequences are MGHRA and YSYEKL. The CDR3 has 16 residues. Trimming removed 0 bases at V and 4 bases at J, with 15 bases between. Here the CDR3 DNA reads TGCGCCAGCAGCCAAGAAAACCAGGGAGGGGCCTATGGCTACACCTTC. Translated: CASSQENQGGAYGYTF.

The rearrangement uses TRBV7-6 and TRBJ2-3, with D unclear. This CDR3 has 13 amino acids. Germline-derived CDR1 and CDR2 are SGHVS and FNYEAQ. With 3 bases removed from V and 2 bases from J, the gap between germline ends came to 6 bases. Here the CDR3 DNA reads TGTGCCAGCAGCTTTGGCCCCACAGATACGCAGTATTTT. Protein sequence: CASSFGPTDTQYF.

The chain joins TRBV5-1 to TRBJ2-5, with D unresolved. The germline gives CDR1 SGHRS, CDR2 YFSETQ. The CDR3 contains 14 residues. V was shortened by 0 bases and J by 1 base, with 7 bases between the two germline ends. The CDR3 DNA reads TGCGCCAGCAGCTTGGGGCAGGTCCAAGAGACCCAGTACTTC. Its translation is CASSLGQVQETQYF.

In this sample, this clone turned up a few times. The CDR3 DNA reads as TGTGCCAGCAGCCAAGGTACAGGGTACGCTGAAGCTTTCTTT. It translates to CASSQGTGYAEAFF. The chain carries TRBV5-6 and TRBJ1-1; weak D call: TRBD1 (6 bases). With 4 bases removed from V and 6 bases from J, the gap between germline ends came to 16 bases. Germline CDR1 SGHDT, CDR2 YYEEEE. The CDR3 contains 14 residues.